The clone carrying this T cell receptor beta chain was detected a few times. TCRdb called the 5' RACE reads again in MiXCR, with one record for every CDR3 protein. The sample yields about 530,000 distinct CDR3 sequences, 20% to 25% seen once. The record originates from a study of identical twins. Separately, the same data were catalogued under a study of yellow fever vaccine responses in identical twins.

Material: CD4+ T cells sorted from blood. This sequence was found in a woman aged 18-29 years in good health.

The CDR3 DNA is TGTGCCAGCAGCTTGACGGGGGGCTGGGACACCGGGGAGCTGTTTTTT. Translation gives CASSLTGGWDTGELFF. J is TRBJ2-2 and V is TRBV11-2; a possible D gene is TRBD2 (7 bases). The CDR3 loop spans 16 amino acids. V gave up 3 bases and J gave up 3 bases, with 14 bases separating them. Germline CDR1 is SGHAT and CDR2 is FQNNGV.